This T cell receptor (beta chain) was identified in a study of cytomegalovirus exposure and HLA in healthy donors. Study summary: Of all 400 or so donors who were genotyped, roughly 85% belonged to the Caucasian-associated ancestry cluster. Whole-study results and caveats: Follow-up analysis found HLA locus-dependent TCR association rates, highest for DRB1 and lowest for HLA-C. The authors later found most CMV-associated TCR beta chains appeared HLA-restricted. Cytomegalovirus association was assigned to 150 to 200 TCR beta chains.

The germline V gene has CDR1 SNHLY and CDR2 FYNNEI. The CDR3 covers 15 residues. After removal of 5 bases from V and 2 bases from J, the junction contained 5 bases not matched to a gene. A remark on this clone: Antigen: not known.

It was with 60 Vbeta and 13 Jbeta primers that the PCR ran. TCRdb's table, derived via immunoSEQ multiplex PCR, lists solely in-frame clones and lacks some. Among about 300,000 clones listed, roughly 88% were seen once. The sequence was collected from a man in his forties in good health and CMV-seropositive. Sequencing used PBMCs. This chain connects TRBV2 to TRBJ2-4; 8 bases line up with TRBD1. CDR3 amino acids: CASSRQGQTKNIQYF. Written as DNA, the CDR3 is TGTGCCAGCAGTCGACAGGGGCAAACCAAAAACATTCAGTACTTC.